The T cell receptor (beta chain) described here comes from a study of PD-1 blockade in classical Hodgkin lymphoma. The time point denotes: cycle 4 day 1 (C4D1), after 6 weeks of nivolumab. Each patient's relapse followed autologous stem cell transplantation, and brentuximab vedotin exposure varied. Libraries were prepared by immunoSEQ multiplex PCR; TCRdb keeps only in-frame clonotypes and omits some of them. The sample includes about 85,000 clones, 90% of them seen just once. The CDR3 totals 16 residues. Germline V gene sequence: CDR1 MNHNY, CDR2 SVGAGI (reference sequence). V dropped 6 bases and J dropped 1 base, with 17 bases sitting between them.

Source: peripheral blood mononuclear cells (PBMCs), taken before the fourth cycle of nivolumab. This sequence was found in a human donor with classical Hodgkin lymphoma. The chain links TRBV6-6 to TRBJ2-3, with a weak D call TRBD2 (7 bases). The CDR3 DNA is TGTGCCAGCAGGACCCCCGGGGGGCAGGGCACAGATACGCAGTATTTT. It encodes CASRTPGGQGTDTQYF.